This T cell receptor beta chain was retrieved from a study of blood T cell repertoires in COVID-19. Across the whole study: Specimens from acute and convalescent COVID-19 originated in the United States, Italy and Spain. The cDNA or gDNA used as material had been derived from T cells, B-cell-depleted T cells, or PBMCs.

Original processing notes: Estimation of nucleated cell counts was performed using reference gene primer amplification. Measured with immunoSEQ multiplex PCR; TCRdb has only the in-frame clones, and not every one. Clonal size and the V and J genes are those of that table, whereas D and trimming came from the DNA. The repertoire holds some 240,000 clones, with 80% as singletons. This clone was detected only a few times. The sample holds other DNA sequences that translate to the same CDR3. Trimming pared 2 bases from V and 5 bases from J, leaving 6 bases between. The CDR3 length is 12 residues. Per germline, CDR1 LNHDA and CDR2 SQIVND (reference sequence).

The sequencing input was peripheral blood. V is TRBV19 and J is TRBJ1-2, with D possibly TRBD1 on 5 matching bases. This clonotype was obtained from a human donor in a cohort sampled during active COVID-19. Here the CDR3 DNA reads TGTGCCAGTAGTATATCAGGGTATGGCTACACCTTC. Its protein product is CASSISGYGYTF.